This TCR beta chain was recovered during a study of blood T cell repertoires in COVID-19. In germline, CDR1 is SQVTM, CDR2 ANQGSEA. The CDR3 loop spans 11 amino acids. Trimming took 5 bases from V and 5 from J, leaving 9 bases between them. The method was immunoSEQ multiplex PCR; TCRdb's version includes in-frame clones alone and lacks a portion of them. This table holds about 160,000 clones, about four fifths found once. The V gene is TRBV29-1, the J gene TRBJ2-5; D may be TRBD2 (5 bases). The TCR originated in a woman of 80 years or more with acute or convalescent COVID-19. Sequenced material: peripheral blood. DNA of the CDR3: TGCAGCGTTACAAGCGGTGAGACCCAGTACTTC. Translating it yields CSVTSGETQYF. Combining the CDR3 with reference TRBV29-1 and TRBJ2-5 gives the whole variable domain SAVISQKPSRDICQRGTSLTIQCQVDSQVTMMFWYRQQPGQSLTLIATANQGSEATYESGFVIDKFPISRPNLTFSTLTVSNMSPEDSSIYLCSVTSGETQYFGPGTRLLVL.